This T cell receptor (beta chain) originates from a study of T cells in Graves' hyperthyroidism and ophthalmopathy (dated by TCRdb to between 2018 and 2021). At the level of the whole study: Peripheral blood samples were taken at the time of initial diagnosis, prior to any treatment. The study also compared thyroid tissue and blood T-cell repertoires from 6 or 7 Graves' hyperthyroidism patients. Prospective prediction of ophthalmopathy was tested in an independent validation cohort consisting of roughly 19 hyperthyroidism patients and 17 patients who later progressed to ophthalmopathy. To identify distinguishing TCR V-J signatures, a discovery cohort of about 100 patients was used, comprising 40 to 45 with Graves' ophthalmopathy and approximately 57 with stable Graves' hyperthyroidism. The paper reports TCR Vbeta CDR3 sequencing of roughly 140 peripheral blood samples: around 45 ophthalmopathy, fewer than 80 hyperthyroidism and 17 progressor patients. For training and testing, the 100 or so patients in the discovery cohort were randomly divided in a 7:3 ratio. After blood sampling, hyperthyroidism patients were treated with methimazole at a starting dose of 30 mg daily, and ophthalmopathy patients were treated with high-dose intravenous methylprednisolone. On the study overall, not on this receptor specifically: A model built on a 13 V-J signature distinguished ophthalmopathy from stable hyperthyroidism, reaching approximately 89% sensitivity and 81.08% specificity in cross-validation and 80%/75% in testing. In validation, the model predicted progression to ophthalmopathy with approximately 71% sensitivity and about 72% specificity, a median of 6.5 months before onset. Most expanded thyroid clonotypes (frequency above 0.001) were also detected in blood, suggesting blood repertoires may reflect thyroid immune responses. No statistical method was used to fix the sample size in advance, and group allocation was not hidden from the investigators.

Amplification of TCR beta CDR3 regions was carried out from RNA transcripts. The TCR CDR3 was subjected to a first round of RT-PCR using the HTBI primer set and the Qiagen OneStep RT-PCR kit. A second multiplex PCR round built the libraries, followed by size selection and purification. Paired-end sequencing of the libraries was performed with 100 bp reads on an Illumina HiSeq2000. The study's processing was this. SOAPnuke was used to process the raw data, removing reads that contained adapters or uncalled bases, had a mean Phred below 15, or lacked an exact match to the constant primer or identifier. High-quality paired reads were merged using COPE v1.2.5, and each unique nucleotide sequence was defined as a clonotype. MiTCR v1.1 was used to align clonotypes to the IMGT TRBV, TRBD and TRBJ reference segments. Analysis was restricted to V-J combinations with a frequency above 0.0001, which covered 99.2% of repertoires. The TCS score was defined as the ratio of F50 (clonal expansion) to E x V (chaos), calculated using BLOSUM62-based TCRdist between CDR3 peptides within each V-J. Welch's t-statistics and random forest reduced some 510 V-J features to 13, which were used in a naive Bayes classifier (R e1071). Starting from the raw public reads, TCRdb applied fastp trimming at Q25, assembled clones with MiXCR and retained in-frame beta chains. For every CDR3 protein sequence, its rows merge into one entry that carries the most common genes and DNA. The authors' filters were not applied to this entry. The table for this sample lists nearly 600,000 distinct CDR3 sequences; approximately 15% of them were counted only once. The ten most abundant clones make up less than 6% of the sample.

Hyperthyroidism patients were newly diagnosed, had a disease duration of under 2 months, and were aged 18 to 65 years. Exclusion was applied to patients with uncontrolled infections, other autoimmune diseases, pregnancy or lactation. Diagnoses were established on the basis of clinical symptoms, serum thyroxine and TRAb, thyroid ultrasound, and orbital computed tomography. For progressor patients, blood was drawn at the first diagnosis of hyperthyroidism, before any ophthalmopathy symptoms had appeared. Ficoll-Paque density gradient centrifugation was used to isolate PBMCs from 10 ml of fresh peripheral blood. Patients classed as progressors first received a Graves' hyperthyroidism diagnosis and then went on to develop ophthalmopathy during follow-up. Total RNA was extracted with Trizol reagent, and quality was checked on an Agilent 2100 Bioanalyzer. This clonotype showed up just a few times. The antigen this receptor binds is unknown. No base quality values were provided; no much bigger clone lies one nucleotide off.

V lost 6 bases and J lost 1 base, and the count of bases not matched to a germline gene is 3. According to the germline V gene (reference sequence), CDR1 reads SEHNR and CDR2 reads FQNEAQ. Counted from cysteine to phenylalanine, this CDR3 has 14 amino acids. The CDR3 DNA has 42 bases and is translated from base 1. The sequence is built from TRBV7-9 and TRBJ2-7; TRBD2 aligns with 10 central bases. The receptor comes from a young woman with Graves' hyperthyroidism that later progressed to Graves' ophthalmopathy. The sample taken for sequencing was blood. The sequence in DNA is TGTGCCAGCAGTAAACTAGCGGGGTCCTACGAGCAGTACTTC. It translates to CASSKLAGSYEQYF. With the rest looked up from the reference TRBV7-9 and TRBJ2-7 genes rather than sequenced, the full variable domain is DTGVSQNPRHKITKRGQNVTFRCDPISEHNRLYWYRQTLGQGPEFLTYFQNEAQLEKSRLLSDRFSAERPKGSFSTLEIQRTEQGDSAMYLCASSKLAGSYEQYFGPGTRLTVT.